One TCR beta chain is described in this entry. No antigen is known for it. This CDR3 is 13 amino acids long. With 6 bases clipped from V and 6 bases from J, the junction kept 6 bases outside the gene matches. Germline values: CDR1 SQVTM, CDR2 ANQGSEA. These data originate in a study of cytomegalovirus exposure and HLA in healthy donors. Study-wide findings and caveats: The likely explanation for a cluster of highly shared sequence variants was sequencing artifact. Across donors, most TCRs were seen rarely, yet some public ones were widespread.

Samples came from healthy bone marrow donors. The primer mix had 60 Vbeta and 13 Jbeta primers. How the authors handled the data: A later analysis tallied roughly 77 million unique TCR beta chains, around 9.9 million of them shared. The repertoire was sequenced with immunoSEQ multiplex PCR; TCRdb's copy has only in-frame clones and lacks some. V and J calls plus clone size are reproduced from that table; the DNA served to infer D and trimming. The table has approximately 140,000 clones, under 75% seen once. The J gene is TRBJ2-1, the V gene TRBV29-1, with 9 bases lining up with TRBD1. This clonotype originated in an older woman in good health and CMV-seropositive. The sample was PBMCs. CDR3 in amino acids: CSVAGQGFNEQFF. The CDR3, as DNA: TGCAGCGTGGCGGGACAGGGCTTCAATGAGCAGTTCTTC.